These 11 T cell receptor beta chains were sequenced from one sample in a study of T-cell reconstitution after alpha-beta-depleted transplantation in children. Unique molecular identifiers tagged the TCRbeta library. TCRdb fed the PCR reads into MiXCR, producing one record per CDR3 protein. Of roughly 490,000 distinct CDR3 sequences in the sample, 9.5% to 12% are singletons; the top ten hold 12% to 15%. This material consisted of PBMCs, mostly from graft donor cells, taken 180 days after TCRalphabeta/CD19-depleted stem cell transplant. The receptor set was obtained from a female patient aged 2-9 years who had a stem cell transplant for aplastic anemia, so the T cells may come from the graft donor.

The gene calls are TRBV12-3 or TRBV12-4 and TRBJ2-1; D gene ambiguous. Trimming pared 3 bases from V and 6 bases from J, leaving 12 bases between. This CDR3 is built from 14 residues. The CDR3 spells CASSFWVLSNEQFF. The CDR3 DNA follows: TGTGCCAGCAGTTTTTGGGTTTTGTCCAATGAGCAGTTCTTC.

V gene TRBV11-2 combines with J gene TRBJ2-5; TRBD1 matches at 8 bases. The trim removed 1 base at V and 4 bases at J, leaving 8 bases unmatched. Germline V lookup: CDR1 SGHAT, CDR2 FQNNGV. The CDR3 has 16 amino acids. The CDR3 here is CASSLARTGLGETQYF. CDR3 DNA sequence: TGTGCCAGCAGCTTAGCCCGGACAGGGCTTGGAGAGACCCAGTACTTC.

This clonotype has at least ten counts. The rearrangement joins TRBV28 to TRBJ2-7, with D tentatively TRBD2 (6 bases). The CDR3 is made up of 12 amino acids. V was pared by 6 bases and J by 3 bases, with 9 bases between. Per the germline V gene, CDR1 is MDHEN and CDR2 is SYDVKM. The CDR3 spells CASSLGGYEQYF. The CDR3 DNA reads as TGTGCCAGCAGCTTGGGGGGCTACGAGCAGTACTTC.

The CDR3 DNA follows: TGTGCCAGCAGCTTAGCGCGGTCGTCAAGGGAAAAACTGTTTTTT. Amino acid sequence: CASSLARSSREKLFF. The chain employs TRBV7-6 and TRBJ1-4; no clear D gene. This CDR3 is 15 amino acids long. Trimming cost V 0 bases and J 8 bases, with 13 bases left between them. Germline values: CDR1 SGHVS, CDR2 FNYEAQ.

The chain employs TRBV20-1 and TRBJ1-1; D is undetermined. The CDR3 is 14 residues long. Between the trimmed V and J ends, which lost 5 bases and 6 bases, there was a span of 19 bases. CDR1 and CDR2 from the germline V gene are DFQATT and SNEGSKA (reference sequence). In DNA, the CDR3 is TGCAGTGCTCCCCCCACGCTGTGGTCTCCTGAAGCTTTCTTT. Its translation is CSAPPTLWSPEAFF.

The chain uses TRBV14 and TRBJ2-5; D is perhaps TRBD1 (6 bases). CDR3 size: 16 residues. V was clipped by 8 bases and J by 5 bases, with 24 bases between them. CDR1 and CDR2 from the germline V gene are SGHDN and FVKESK. This CDR3 reads CASQPIKTGQWETQYF. CDR3 sequence (DNA): TGTGCCAGCCAACCGATCAAGACAGGTCAATGGGAGACCCAGTACTTC.

This clonotype was picked up a small number of times. The chain employs TRBV9 and TRBJ2-4, with D possibly being TRBD1 (7 bases). CDR1 and CDR2 from the germline V gene are SGDLS and YYNGEE. The CDR3 runs to 16 residues. V lost 6 bases and J lost 0, with 16 bases in between. The DNA of the CDR3 is TGTGCCAGCAATGCAGGGGGGTTCCTAGCCAAAAACATTCAGTACTTC. Translating it yields CASNAGGFLAKNIQYF.

The chain uses TRBV28 and TRBJ1-5; D not certain. The length of the CDR3 is 12 residues. Between the trimmed V and J ends, which lost 3 bases and 6 bases, there was a span of 6 bases. The germline gives CDR1 MDHEN, CDR2 SYDVKM. The CDR3 spells CASSLWIQPQHF. CDR3 bases: TGTGCCAGCAGTTTGTGGATTCAGCCCCAGCATTTT.

This rearrangement joins TRBV10-3 to TRBJ1-1; 10 bases match TRBD1. With V trimmed by 6 bases and J by 2 bases, 3 bases remained unmatched. The CDR3 has 14 amino acids. Germline V gene lookup returns CDR1 ENHRY and CDR2 SYGVKD. The CDR3 sequence: CAISRQGANTEAFF. DNA for the CDR3: TGTGCCATCAGCCGACAGGGGGCCAACACTGAAGCTTTCTTT.

The V call is TRBV20-1, the J call TRBJ2-1, with D perhaps matching TRBD2 (5 bases). This CDR3 has 16 amino acids. Germline-derived CDR1 and CDR2 are DFQATT and SNEGSKA (reference sequence). The CDR3 region has the DNA TGCTGCCCAAAGTCGGTCTGGGAGTGGGCGGGCAATGAGCAGTTCTTC. Encoded protein: CCPKSVWEWAGNEQFF.

The chain uses TRBV9 and TRBJ1-4; D gene unclear. V was trimmed by 1 base and J by 0 bases, leaving 4 bases between them. Per germline, CDR1 SGDLS and CDR2 YYNGEE. CDR3 size: 14 residues. The CDR3 here is CASSVSATNEKLFF. Here the CDR3 DNA reads TGTGCCAGCAGCGTAAGTGCAACTAATGAAAAACTGTTTTTT.